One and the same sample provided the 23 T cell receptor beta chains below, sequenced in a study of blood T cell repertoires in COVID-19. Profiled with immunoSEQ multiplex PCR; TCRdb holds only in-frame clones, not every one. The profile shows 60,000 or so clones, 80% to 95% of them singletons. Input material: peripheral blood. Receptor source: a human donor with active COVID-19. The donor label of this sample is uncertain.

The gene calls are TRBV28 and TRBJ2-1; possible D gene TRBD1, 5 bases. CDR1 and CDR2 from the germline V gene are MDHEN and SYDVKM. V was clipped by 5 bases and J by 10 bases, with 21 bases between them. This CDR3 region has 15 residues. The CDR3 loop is CASSSQGRARGEQFF. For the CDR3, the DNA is TGTGCCAGCAGTAGTCAGGGAAGAGCCCGTGGAGAGCAGTTCTTC.

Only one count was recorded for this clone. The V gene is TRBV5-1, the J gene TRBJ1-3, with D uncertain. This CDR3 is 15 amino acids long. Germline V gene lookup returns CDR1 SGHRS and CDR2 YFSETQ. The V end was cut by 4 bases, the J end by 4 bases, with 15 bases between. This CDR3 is CASSAGTGSGNTIYF. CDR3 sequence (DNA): TGCGCCAGCAGCGCCGGAACGGGTTCCGGAAACACCATATATTTT.

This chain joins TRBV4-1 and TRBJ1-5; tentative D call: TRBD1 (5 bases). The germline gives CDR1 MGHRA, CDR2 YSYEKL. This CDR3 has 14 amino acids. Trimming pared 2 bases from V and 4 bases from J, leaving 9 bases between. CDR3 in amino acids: CASSQQGSNQPQHF. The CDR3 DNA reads TGCGCCAGCAGCCAACAGGGTTCGAATCAGCCCCAGCATTTT.

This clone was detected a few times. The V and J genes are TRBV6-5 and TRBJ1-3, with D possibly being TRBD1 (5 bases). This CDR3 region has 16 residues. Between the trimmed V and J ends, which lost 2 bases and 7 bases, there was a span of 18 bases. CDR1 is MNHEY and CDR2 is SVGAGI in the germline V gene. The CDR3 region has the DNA TGTGCCAGCAGTTACACATCGGCAGGGAAAGGGAACACCATATATTTT. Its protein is CASSYTSAGKGNTIYF.

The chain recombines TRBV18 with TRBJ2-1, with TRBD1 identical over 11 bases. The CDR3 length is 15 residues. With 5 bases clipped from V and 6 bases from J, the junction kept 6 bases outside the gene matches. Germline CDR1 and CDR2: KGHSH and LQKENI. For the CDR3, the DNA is TGTGCCAGCTCAATGATCGGGACAGGGGGCAATGAGCAGTTCTTC. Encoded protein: CASSMIGTGGNEQFF.

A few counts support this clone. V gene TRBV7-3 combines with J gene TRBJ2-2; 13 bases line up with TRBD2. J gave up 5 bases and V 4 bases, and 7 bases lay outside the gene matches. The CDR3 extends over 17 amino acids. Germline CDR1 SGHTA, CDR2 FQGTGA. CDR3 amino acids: CASSSQLAGGPTGELFF. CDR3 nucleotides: TGTGCCAGCAGCTCCCAACTAGCGGGAGGGCCGACCGGGGAGCTGTTTTTT.

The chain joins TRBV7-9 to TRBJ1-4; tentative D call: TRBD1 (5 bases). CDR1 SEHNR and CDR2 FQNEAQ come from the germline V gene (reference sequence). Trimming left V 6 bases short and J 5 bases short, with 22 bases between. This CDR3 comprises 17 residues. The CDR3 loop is CASSNRREGGRNEKLFF. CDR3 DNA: TGTGCCAGCAGTAACAGGAGGGAAGGAGGAAGGAATGAAAAACTGTTTTTT.

The chain's CDR3 is CAISEWDTANTGELFF. The DNA of the CDR3 is TGTGCCATCAGTGAGTGGGACACCGCGAACACCGGGGAGCTGTTTTTT. V is TRBV10-3 and J is TRBJ2-2; a possible D gene is TRBD1 (6 bases). Germline V gives CDR1 ENHRY, CDR2 SYGVKD. The V end lost 1 base, the J end lost 0 bases, and 9 bases lay between the germline ends. CDR3 length equals 16 residues.

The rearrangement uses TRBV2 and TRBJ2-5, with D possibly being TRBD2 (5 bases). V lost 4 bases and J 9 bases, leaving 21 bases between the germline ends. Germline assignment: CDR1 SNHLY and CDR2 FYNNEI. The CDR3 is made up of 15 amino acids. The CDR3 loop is CASSVQWGSRVAQYF. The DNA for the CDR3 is TGTGCCAGCAGTGTACAGTGGGGATCGCGGGTGGCCCAGTACTTC.

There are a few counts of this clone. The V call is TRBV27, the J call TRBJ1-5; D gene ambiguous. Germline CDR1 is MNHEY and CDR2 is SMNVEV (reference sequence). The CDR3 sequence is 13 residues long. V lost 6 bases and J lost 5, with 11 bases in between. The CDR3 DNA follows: TGTGCCAGCAGCATTTCTATACATCAGCCCCAGCATTTT. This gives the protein CASSISIHQPQHF.

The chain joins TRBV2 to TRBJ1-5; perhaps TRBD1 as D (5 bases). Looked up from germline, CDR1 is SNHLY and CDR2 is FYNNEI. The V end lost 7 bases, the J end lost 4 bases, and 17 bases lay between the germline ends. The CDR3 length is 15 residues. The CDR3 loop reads CASNGAGTWNQPQHF. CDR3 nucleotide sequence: TGTGCCAGCAATGGAGCGGGGACTTGGAATCAGCCCCAGCATTTT.

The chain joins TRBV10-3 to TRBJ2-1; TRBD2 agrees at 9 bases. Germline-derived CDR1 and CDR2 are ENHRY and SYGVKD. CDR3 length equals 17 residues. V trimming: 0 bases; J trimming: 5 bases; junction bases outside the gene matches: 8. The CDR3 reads CAISESSGRSLDNEQFF. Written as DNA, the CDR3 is TGTGCCATCAGTGAGTCTAGCGGGAGAAGCCTAGACAATGAGCAGTTCTTC.

In DNA, the CDR3 is TGTGCCAGCAGCGTAGCTCTAATCACCGGGGAGCTGTTTTTT. Its translation: CASSVALITGELFF. The V and J genes are TRBV9 and TRBJ2-2; unclear D gene. Trimming shortened V by 0 bases and J by 4 bases, and 7 bases separated the two germline ends. The V gene's germline CDR1 is SGDLS and CDR2 YYNGEE. This CDR3 spans 14 amino acids.

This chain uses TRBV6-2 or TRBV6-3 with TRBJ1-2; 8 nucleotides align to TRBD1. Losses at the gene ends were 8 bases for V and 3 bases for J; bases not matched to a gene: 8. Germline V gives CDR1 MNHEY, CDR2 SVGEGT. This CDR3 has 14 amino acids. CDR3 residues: CASGLGQAYYGYTF. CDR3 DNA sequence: TGTGCCAGCGGCCTGGGACAGGCATACTATGGCTACACCTTC.

CDR3 sequence: CASSQGSQGSGYTF. CDR3 coding DNA: TGTGCCAGCAGCCAAGGTAGCCAGGGAAGCGGCTACACCTTC. The rearrangement links TRBV3-1 (or the pseudogene TRBV3-2) to TRBJ1-2; tentatively, D is TRBD1 (5 bases). This CDR3 spans 14 amino acids. The germline V and J ends were trimmed by 1 base and 8 bases, with 14 bases remaining between them. Per germline, CDR1 LGHDT and CDR2 YNNKEL (reference sequence).

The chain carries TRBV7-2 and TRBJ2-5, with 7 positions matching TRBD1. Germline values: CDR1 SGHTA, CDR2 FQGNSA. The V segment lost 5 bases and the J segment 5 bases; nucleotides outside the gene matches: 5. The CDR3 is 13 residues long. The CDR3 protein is CASSRQGLETQYF. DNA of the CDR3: TGTGCCAGCAGCAGACAGGGTCTGGAGACCCAGTACTTC.

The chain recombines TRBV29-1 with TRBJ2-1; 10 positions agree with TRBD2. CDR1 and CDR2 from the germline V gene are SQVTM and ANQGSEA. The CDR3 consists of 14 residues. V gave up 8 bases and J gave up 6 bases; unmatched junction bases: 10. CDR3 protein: CSFSTSGLFNEQFF. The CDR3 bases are TGCAGCTTTTCGACTAGCGGGTTGTTCAATGAGCAGTTCTTC.

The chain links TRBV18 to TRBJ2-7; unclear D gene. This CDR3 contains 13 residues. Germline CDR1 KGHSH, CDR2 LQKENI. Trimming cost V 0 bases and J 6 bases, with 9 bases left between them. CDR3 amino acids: CASSPPSAGEQYF. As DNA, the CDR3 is TGTGCCAGCTCACCACCGTCCGCAGGCGAGCAGTACTTC. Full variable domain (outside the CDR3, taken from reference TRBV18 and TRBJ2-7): NAGVMQNPRHLVRRRGQEARLRCSPMKGHSHVYWYRQLPEEGLKFMVYLQKENIIDESGMPKERFSAEFPKEGPSILRIQQVVRGDSAAYFCASSPPSAGEQYFGPGTRLTVT.

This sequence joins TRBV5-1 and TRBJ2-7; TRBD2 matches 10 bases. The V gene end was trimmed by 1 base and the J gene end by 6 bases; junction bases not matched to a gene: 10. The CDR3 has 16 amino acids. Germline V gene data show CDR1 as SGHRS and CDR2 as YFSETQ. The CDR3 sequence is CASSLTSGTRPSEQYF. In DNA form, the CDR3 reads TGCGCCAGCAGCTTGACTAGCGGGACCCGTCCTAGCGAGCAGTACTTC. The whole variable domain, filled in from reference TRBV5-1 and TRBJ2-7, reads KAGVTQTPRYLIKTRGQQVTLSCSPISGHRSVSWYQQTPGQGLQFLFEYFSETQRNKGNFPGRFSGRQFSNSRSEMNVSTLELGDSALYLCASSLTSGTRPSEQYFGPGTRLTVT.

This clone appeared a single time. CDR3 sequence: CASRTTGYNEQFF. DNA of the CDR3: TGTGCCAGCAGGACGACAGGTTACAATGAGCAGTTCTTC. The chain couples TRBV7-9 to TRBJ2-1; perhaps TRBD1 as D (6 bases). The germline CDR1 and CDR2 sequences are SEHNR and FQNEAQ (reference sequence). Trimming pared 6 bases from V and 4 bases from J, leaving 10 bases between. CDR3 length equals 13 residues.

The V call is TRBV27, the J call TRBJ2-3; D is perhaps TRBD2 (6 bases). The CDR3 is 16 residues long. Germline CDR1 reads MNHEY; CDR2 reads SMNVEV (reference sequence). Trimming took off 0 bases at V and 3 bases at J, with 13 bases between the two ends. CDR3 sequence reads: CASSLSEGAKTDTQYF. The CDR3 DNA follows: TGTGCCAGCAGTTTATCGGAGGGAGCGAAAACAGATACGCAGTATTTT.

The chain's CDR3 is CASSRGTSGSSYEQYF. The CDR3 nucleotides are TGTGCCAGCAGCAGAGGGACTAGCGGGAGCTCCTACGAGCAGTACTTC. The chain couples TRBV5-4 to TRBJ2-7; 14 positions match TRBD2. Unmatched junction bases numbered 3, after V lost 4 bases and J lost 0 bases. This CDR3 is 16 amino acids long. Germline values: CDR1 SGHNT, CDR2 YYREEE (reference sequence).

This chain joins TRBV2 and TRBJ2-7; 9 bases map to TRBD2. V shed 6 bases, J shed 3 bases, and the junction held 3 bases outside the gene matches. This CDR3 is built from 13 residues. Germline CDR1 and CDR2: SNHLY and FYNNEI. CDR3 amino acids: CASRTSGLYEQYF. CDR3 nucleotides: TGTGCCAGCAGAACTAGCGGGCTCTACGAGCAGTACTTC.